This T cell receptor beta chain was retrieved from a study of Graves' ophthalmopathy and Graves' hyperthyroidism. The CDR3 covers 15 residues. With 1 base clipped from V and 1 base from J, the junction kept 3 bases outside the gene matches. RNA transcripts were the source from which TCR beta CDR3 regions were amplified. First-round RT-PCR relied on HTBI primers, and a second-round multiplex PCR came next. TCRdb ran MiXCR on the multiplex PCR reads and lists one entry per CDR3 protein. The profile shows about 400,000 distinct CDR3 sequences, approximately 16% of them singletons. This TCR was recovered from a woman younger than 35 with Graves' ophthalmopathy. The chain employs TRBV12-3 or TRBV12-4 and TRBJ2-5, with 7 bases that match TRBD2. Sequences were obtained from peripheral blood. Here the CDR3 reads CASSLGPSGQETQYF. In nucleotides, the CDR3 is TGTGCCAGCAGTTTAGGTCCTAGCGGCCAAGAGACCCAGTACTTC.